This T cell receptor (beta chain) comes out of a study of blood T cell repertoires in COVID-19. Original data processing: The assay estimated nucleated cells by amplifying reference gene primers. Clones were read by immunoSEQ multiplex PCR, and TCRdb kept only the in-frame ones, dropping some. The V and J calls and clone size are taken from that table; D and trimming were inferred from the DNA. In the table there are a few hundred thousand clones, about four fifths of which are singletons. CDR3 length: 14 amino acids. The V gene end was trimmed by 6 bases and the J gene end by 6 bases; junction bases not matched to a gene: 10. Germline lookup yields CDR1 SGHRS and CDR2 YFSETQ.

This clonotype was obtained from a man between 40 and 49 years old who had been exposed to COVID-19. This chain uses TRBV5-1 with TRBJ2-7, with TRBD1 identical over 9 bases. The source material was PBMCs or T cells enriched from blood (not recorded which). The CDR3 reads CASTTGTGSVEQYF. The DNA of the CDR3 is TGCGCCAGCACCACCGGGACAGGGTCGGTCGAGCAGTACTTC.